Following are 17 T cell receptor beta chains from one sample sequenced in a study of cytomegalovirus exposure and HLA in healthy donors. The PCR had 60 Vbeta and 13 Jbeta primers. This table comes from immunoSEQ multiplex PCR, and its TCRdb copy is limited to in-frame clones, with some not included. The sample shows more than 130,000 clones, around 81% of them seen only once. The source material was PBMCs. Receptors originate from a male donor in good health and CMV-seronegative.

This chain links TRBV30 with TRBJ2-1; TRBD1 matches at 11 bases. This CDR3 has 14 amino acids. Trimming took 5 bases from V and 7 from J; bases not matched to a gene: 7. CDR1 and CDR2 (germline): GTSNPN, SVGIG (reference sequence). CDR3 sequence: CAWGQGAKRNEQFF. The CDR3 nucleotides are TGTGCCTGGGGACAGGGGGCGAAAAGGAATGAGCAGTTCTTC.

The sample holds a few counts of this clone. The chain couples TRBV2 to TRBJ2-7, with TRBD1 as a possible D gene (5 bases). This CDR3 has 14 amino acids. Per the germline V gene, CDR1 is SNHLY and CDR2 is FYNNEI. V dropped 0 bases and J dropped 5 bases, with 11 bases sitting between them. This CDR3 is CASSEALLRDEQYF. The CDR3, as DNA: TGTGCCAGCAGTGAAGCGCTTCTCAGGGACGAGCAGTACTTC.

The chain joins TRBV4-3 to TRBJ2-5, with D possibly being TRBD2 (7 bases). Trimming left V 0 bases short and J 5 bases short, with 13 bases between. This CDR3 region has 15 residues. Germline V gene lookup returns CDR1 LGHNA and CDR2 YSLEER. DNA for the CDR3: TGCGCCAGCAGCCAAGATTTGGGGGGGCGGGAGACCCAGTACTTC. Its translation: CASSQDLGGRETQYF.

This rearrangement joins TRBV5-1 to TRBJ1-4, with 9 bases identical to TRBD1. The CDR3 covers 14 residues. The V segment lost 2 bases and the J segment 8 bases; nucleotides outside the gene matches: 4. Germline V gives CDR1 SGHRS, CDR2 YFSETQ. The CDR3 region is CASSLRTGEEKLFF. The DNA of the CDR3 is TGCGCCAGCAGCTTACGGACAGGGGAGGAAAAACTGTTTTTT.

The sample holds a few counts of this clone. CDR3 DNA sequence: TGTGCCAGCAGCCAGGGACAGGGGCGCGGCAATGAGCAGTTCTTC. It encodes CASSQGQGRGNEQFF. The V and J genes are TRBV11-3 and TRBJ2-1; 10 bases fit TRBD1. Losses at the gene ends were 5 bases for V and 6 bases for J; bases not matched to a gene: 7. Germline V gives CDR1 SGHNT, CDR2 YENEEA. CDR3 size: 15 residues.

This chain uses TRBV6-5 with TRBJ2-7, with unresolved D. The V gene's germline CDR1 is MNHEY and CDR2 SVGAGI. The CDR3 spans 15 residues. V was cut by 2 bases and J by 3 bases, with 14 bases left in between. CDR3 residues: CASSYSRRQGYEQYF. As DNA, the CDR3 is TGTGCCAGCAGTTACAGTCGGCGGCAAGGCTACGAGCAGTACTTC.

The chain recombines TRBV4-2 with TRBJ2-7, with 11 bases lining up with TRBD2. The CDR3 has 18 residues. CDR1 and CDR2 (germline): LGHNA, YNFKEQ. Losses at the gene ends were 1 base for V and 5 bases for J; bases not matched to a gene: 13. In DNA, the CDR3 is TGTGCCAGCAGCCAAGTGACTAGCGGGGCGGATCCCAGCCACGAGCAGTACTTC. This gives the protein CASSQVTSGADPSHEQYF.

The V and J genes are TRBV5-4 and TRBJ2-5, with TRBD2 as a possible D gene (5 bases). Trimming removed 4 bases at V and 5 bases at J, with 6 bases between. Per the germline V gene, CDR1 is SGHNT and CDR2 is YYREEE (reference sequence). This CDR3 spans 11 amino acids. Here the CDR3 reads CASSRGETQYF. The CDR3 nucleotides read TGTGCCAGCAGCCGCGGGGAGACCCAGTACTTC.

The gene calls are TRBV2 and TRBJ1-5; tentative D call: TRBD1 (6 bases). Germline V gene lookup returns CDR1 SNHLY and CDR2 FYNNEI. The CDR3 consists of 15 residues. Trimming took 3 bases from V and 5 from J, leaving 14 bases between them. The CDR3 protein is CASSEDSQDYQPQHF. DNA of the CDR3: TGTGCCAGCAGTGAGGACAGCCAGGATTATCAGCCCCAGCATTTT. Filled out from reference TRBV2 and TRBJ1-5, the complete variable domain reads EPEVTQTPSHQVTQMGQEVILRCVPISNHLYFYWYRQILGQKVEFLVSFYNNEISEKSEIFDDQFSVERPDGSNFTLKIRSTKLEDSAMYFCASSEDSQDYQPQHFGDGTRLSIL.

The chain recombines TRBV18 with TRBJ1-1, with unresolved D. The V end lost 6 bases, the J end lost 3 bases, and 8 bases lay between the germline ends. The CDR3 length is 12 residues. Looked up from germline, CDR1 is KGHSH and CDR2 is LQKENI. CDR3 residues: CASSSLYTEAFF. The CDR3 DNA reads as TGTGCCAGCTCCTCCCTTTACACTGAAGCTTTCTTT.

The rearrangement joins TRBV30 to TRBJ2-2, with TRBD2 matching over 8 bases. The CDR3 runs to 16 residues. V dropped 1 base and J dropped 3; count of bases not matched to a gene: 7. In germline, CDR1 is GTSNPN, CDR2 SVGIG (reference sequence). The CDR3 region is CAWSELGRGYTGELFF. The CDR3 nucleotides are TGTGCCTGGAGTGAACTCGGGAGGGGTTACACCGGGGAGCTGTTTTTT.

A few counts support this clone. A junction end diverges from the germline sequence, so it may reflect a read error. The V and J genes are TRBV5-6 and TRBJ2-1; 8 bases are a match to TRBD2. Germline assignment: CDR1 SGHDT and CDR2 YYEEEE. This CDR3 has 11 amino acids. The CDR3 is CASSLAGGQFF. DNA for the CDR3: TGCGCCAGCAGCTTGGCGGGAGGGCAGTTCTTC.

The genes are TRBV4-1 and TRBJ2-7; 7 nucleotides line up with TRBD2. This CDR3 has 12 residues. Per germline, CDR1 MGHRA and CDR2 YSYEKL. V was pared by 1 base and J by 7 bases, with 1 base of the junction left unmatched. CDR3 sequence reads: CASSQVGGEQYF. In DNA, the CDR3 is TGCGCCAGCAGCCAAGTGGGGGGGGAGCAGTACTTC.

This clone was recorded a few times. J is TRBJ1-6 and V is TRBV7-9; D remains ambiguous. CDR1 is SEHNR and CDR2 is FQNEAQ in the germline V gene (reference sequence). The CDR3 extends over 11 amino acids. V lost 4 bases and J 11 bases, leaving 6 bases between the germline ends. Written as DNA, the CDR3 is TGTGCCAGCAGCTCGGGTGCACCCCTCCACTTT. Protein product: CASSSGAPLHF.

This clone was observed once. The chain links TRBV7-9 to TRBJ1-4; D is ambiguous. The CDR3 contains 13 residues. V lost 5 bases to trimming and J lost 7 bases, with 11 bases between them. Germline CDR1 SEHNR, CDR2 FQNEAQ (reference sequence). The CDR3 region is CASSLHRGEKLFF. Here the CDR3 DNA reads TGTGCCAGCAGCCTACATCGGGGTGAAAAACTGTTTTTT.

V and J are TRBV11-2 and TRBJ1-1, with 9 bases lining up with TRBD1. Germline trimming cut 5 bases from V and 4 bases from J; bases unmatched to any gene: 14. The CDR3 length is 17 residues. The germline CDR1 and CDR2 sequences are SGHAT and FQNNGV. Written as DNA, the CDR3 is TGTGCCAGCAGCCATGCCGGACAGGGGAGGAAGGGCACTGAAGCTTTCTTT. It encodes CASSHAGQGRKGTEAFF. The full variable domain, completed using reference TRBV11-2 and TRBJ1-1, is EAGVAQSPRYKIIEKRQSVAFWCNPISGHATLYWYQQILGQGPKLLIQFQNNGVVDDSQLPKDRFSAERLKGVDSTLKIQPAKLEDSAVYLCASSHAGQGRKGTEAFFGQGTRLTVV.

The chain couples TRBV27 to TRBJ1-2, with TRBD1 matching over 7 bases. J lost 3 bases, V lost 1 base, and 2 bases had no gene match. This CDR3 comprises 14 residues. The germline CDR1 and CDR2 sequences are MNHEY and SMNVEV (reference sequence). CDR3 residues: CASSLLGGDYGYTF. The CDR3 bases are TGTGCCAGCAGTTTATTAGGGGGCGACTATGGCTACACCTTC.